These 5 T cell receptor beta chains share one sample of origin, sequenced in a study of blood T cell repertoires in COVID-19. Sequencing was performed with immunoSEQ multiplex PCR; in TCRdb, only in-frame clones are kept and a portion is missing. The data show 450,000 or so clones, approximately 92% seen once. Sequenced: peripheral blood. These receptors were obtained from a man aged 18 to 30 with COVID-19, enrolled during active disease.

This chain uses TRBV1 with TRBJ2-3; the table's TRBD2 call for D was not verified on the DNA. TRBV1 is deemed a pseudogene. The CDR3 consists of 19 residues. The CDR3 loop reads CTSSQDRLRSGEYTDTQYF. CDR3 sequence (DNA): TGCACCAGCAGCCAAGATAGACTCCGGAGCGGAGAATACACAGATACGCAGTATTTT.

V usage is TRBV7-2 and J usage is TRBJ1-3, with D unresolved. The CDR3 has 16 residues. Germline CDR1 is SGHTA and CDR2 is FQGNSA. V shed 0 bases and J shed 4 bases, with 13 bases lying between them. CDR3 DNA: TGTGCCAGCAGCTTAGCGCTGGGAGTTATGGGAAACACCATATATTTT. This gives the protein CASSLALGVMGNTIYF.

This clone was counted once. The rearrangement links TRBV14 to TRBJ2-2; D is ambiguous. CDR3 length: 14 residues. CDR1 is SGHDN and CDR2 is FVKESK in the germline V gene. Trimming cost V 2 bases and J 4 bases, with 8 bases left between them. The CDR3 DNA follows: TGTGCCAGCAGCCAAATTTCTGTCACCGGGGAGCTGTTTTTT. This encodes CASSQISVTGELFF.

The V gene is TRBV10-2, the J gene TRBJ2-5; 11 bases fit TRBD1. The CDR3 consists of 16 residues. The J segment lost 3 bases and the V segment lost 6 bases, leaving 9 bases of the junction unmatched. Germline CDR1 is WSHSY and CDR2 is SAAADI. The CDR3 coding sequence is TGCGCCAGCAGCCCAGACCGGGACAGGGGGGAAGAGACCCAGTACTTC. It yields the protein CASSPDRDRGEETQYF.

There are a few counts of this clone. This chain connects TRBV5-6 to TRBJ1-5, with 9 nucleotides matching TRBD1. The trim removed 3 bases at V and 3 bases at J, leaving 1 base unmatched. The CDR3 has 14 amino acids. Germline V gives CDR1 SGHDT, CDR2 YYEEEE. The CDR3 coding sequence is TGTGCCAGCAGCTGGACAGGGGTCAATCAGCCCCAGCATTTT. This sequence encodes CASSWTGVNQPQHF.